A single sample gave rise to the 26 T cell receptor beta chains below, sequenced in a study of T cell responses to AZD1222 COVID-19 vaccine. Produced via immunoSEQ multiplex PCR; TCRdb's table is partial and in-frame only. Here the sample spans 100,000 to 150,000 clones, roughly 93% being singletons. The specimen comprised peripheral blood, sampled on day 0 of AZD1222 vaccination. The receptors shown here come from an adult in good health.

This chain uses TRBV27 with TRBJ1-1; D is perhaps TRBD1 (6 bases). With 7 bases removed from V and 7 bases from J, the gap between germline ends came to 16 bases. The CDR3 is 13 residues long. Germline CDR1 and CDR2: MNHEY and SMNVEV (reference sequence). CDR3 bases: TGTGCCAGCAACCCTTCAGGGGAGGGTGAAGCTTTCTTT. Its protein is CASNPSGEGEAFF.

This rearrangement joins TRBV11-3 to TRBJ2-2; D might be TRBD2 (6 bases). This CDR3 has 14 residues. Deletions cut 8 bases from V and 2 bases from J, with 12 bases between. CDR1 is SGHNT, CDR2 YENEEA, per germline. CDR3 in amino acids: CASSMGGNTGELFF. The CDR3 DNA reads TGTGCCAGCTCTATGGGAGGAAACACCGGGGAGCTGTTTTTT.

The chain is built from TRBV4-2 and TRBJ2-7, with D tentatively TRBD1 or TRBD2 (5 bases each). CDR1 is LGHNA and CDR2 is YNFKEQ in the germline V gene. The V and J ends lost 0 bases and 7 bases respectively, with 16 bases between them. The CDR3 is 15 residues long. CDR3 region: CASSQDRGQSWEQYF. In DNA form, the CDR3 reads TGTGCCAGCAGCCAAGATCGGGGCCAAAGCTGGGAGCAGTACTTC.

This CDR3 reads CASSYDRVSYNEQFF. In DNA, the CDR3 is TGTGCCAGCAGCTATGACAGGGTTTCCTACAATGAGCAGTTCTTC. This chain uses TRBV11-2 with TRBJ2-1; 7 bases fit TRBD1. Germline V gives CDR1 SGHAT, CDR2 FQNNGV. This CDR3 comprises 15 residues. V dropped 4 bases and J dropped 1; count of bases not matched to a gene: 4.

The rearrangement joins TRBV27 to TRBJ1-6; D perhaps matches TRBD1 (5 bases). The CDR3 has 13 residues. Germline CDR1 and CDR2: MNHEY and SMNVEV (reference sequence). V was shortened by 6 bases and J by 8 bases, with 11 bases between the two germline ends. In DNA, the CDR3 is TGTGCCAGCAGATTCGTGGGGGATTCACCCCTCCACTTT. Protein sequence: CASRFVGDSPLHF.

V is TRBV19 and J is TRBJ2-7; D is uncertain. V was pared by 3 bases and J by 4 bases, with 16 bases between. Germline V lookup: CDR1 LNHDA, CDR2 SQIVND (reference sequence). This CDR3 is 15 amino acids long. The CDR3 region has the DNA TGTGCCAGTAGTATGTTGGTGGAGAATCGGTACGAGCAGTACTTC. Protein sequence: CASSMLVENRYEQYF.

The chain is built from TRBV27 and TRBJ2-7; D perhaps matches TRBD2 (6 bases). There are 11 residues in the CDR3. V gave up 6 bases and J gave up 7 bases, with 10 bases separating them. CDR1 MNHEY and CDR2 SMNVEV come from the germline V gene (reference sequence). For the CDR3, the DNA is TGTGCCAGCAGAGGAGGGTGGGAGCAGTACTTC. Protein sequence: CASRGGWEQYF.

The chain couples TRBV28 to TRBJ1-2, with 8 nucleotides matching TRBD1. J lost 8 bases, V lost 6 bases, and 8 bases had no gene match. CDR1 is MDHEN and CDR2 is SYDVKM in the germline V gene. The CDR3 has 13 amino acids. The chain's CDR3 is CASRATGVGGYTF. CDR3 nucleotides: TGTGCCAGCAGAGCGACAGGGGTCGGGGGCTACACCTTC.

This chain joins TRBV14 and TRBJ2-7, with 7 positions matching TRBD2. The CDR3 runs to 14 residues. V lost 1 base and J lost 3; bases outside the gene matches: 3. Germline loops: CDR1 SGHDN, CDR2 FVKESK. CDR3 residues: CASSQAWTSYEQYF. The CDR3 DNA reads as TGTGCCAGCAGCCAAGCCTGGACTAGCTACGAGCAGTACTTC.

This clone was seen only once. V is TRBV5-4 and J is TRBJ2-5; D assignment may be TRBD1 or TRBD2 (5 bases each). Germline V gene data show CDR1 as SGHNT and CDR2 as YYREEE (reference sequence). Trimming shortened V by 4 bases and J by 0 bases, and 10 bases separated the two germline ends. The CDR3 is made up of 14 amino acids. CDR3: CASSTGRDQETQYF. CDR3 sequence (DNA): TGTGCCAGCAGCACGGGACGGGACCAAGAGACCCAGTACTTC. The full variable domain, in which reference TRBV5-4 and TRBJ2-5 provide the parts outside the CDR3, is ETGVTQSPTHLIKTRGQQVTLRCSSQSGHNTVSWYQQALGQGPQFIFQYYREEENGRGNFPPRFSGLQFPNYSSELNVNALELDDSALYLCASSTGRDQETQYFGPGTRLLVL.

The chain recombines TRBV27 with TRBJ2-1; 13 nucleotides line up with TRBD2. The germline gives CDR1 MNHEY, CDR2 SMNVEV (reference sequence). This CDR3 region has 17 residues. V lost 2 bases, J lost 4 bases, and 5 bases stayed unmatched. This CDR3 reads CASSLGLAGAPYNEQFF. The CDR3 DNA reads TGTGCCAGCAGTTTAGGACTAGCGGGGGCCCCTTACAATGAGCAGTTCTTC.

The gene calls are TRBV10-3 and TRBJ1-5, with D tentatively TRBD1 (5 bases). Germline CDR1 is ENHRY and CDR2 is SYGVKD. CDR3 length: 14 amino acids. Trimming removed 0 bases at V and 7 bases at J, with 10 bases between. This CDR3 is CAISESSRDQPQHF. In nucleotides, the CDR3 is TGTGCCATCAGTGAGTCAAGCAGGGACCAGCCCCAGCATTTT.

V and J are TRBV4-3 and TRBJ2-1, with 8 bases that match TRBD2. The CDR3 has 17 amino acids. J was trimmed by 1 base and V by 0 bases; bases with no gene match: 5. Germline lookup yields CDR1 LGHNA and CDR2 YSLEER. The CDR3 loop is CASSQESGTSSYNEQFF. The CDR3 coding sequence is TGCGCCAGCAGCCAAGAGTCCGGGACTAGTTCCTACAATGAGCAGTTCTTC.

The DNA for the CDR3 is TGTGCCATCAGTGAGTCGTCAGGTACCTATGGCTACACCTTC. Its protein product is CAISESSGTYGYTF. The chain has TRBV10-3 and TRBJ1-2; D unclear. The germline V and J ends were trimmed by 0 bases and 4 bases, with 9 bases remaining between them. CDR3 length: 14 residues. Germline V gene data show CDR1 as ENHRY and CDR2 as SYGVKD.

This clone occurred a few times. V usage is TRBV28 and J usage is TRBJ1-2; D uncertain. Germline V gene lookup returns CDR1 MDHEN and CDR2 SYDVKM. Trimming stripped 6 bases from V and 5 bases from J, with 16 bases between. The CDR3 has 14 residues. Here the CDR3 reads CASSPGRNAYGYTF. CDR3 in DNA: TGTGCCAGCAGCCCCGGTAGGAACGCTTATGGCTACACCTTC.

The genes are TRBV14 and TRBJ1-2; D gene unclear. This CDR3 contains 13 residues. V was clipped by 2 bases and J by 2 bases, with 6 bases between them. The V gene's germline CDR1 is SGHDN and CDR2 FVKESK. The CDR3 here is CASSQTLNYGYTF. For the CDR3, the DNA is TGTGCCAGCAGCCAAACCTTAAACTATGGCTACACCTTC.

This chain links TRBV7-8 with TRBJ2-2; no definite D call. The CDR3 totals 13 residues. CDR1 is SGHVS, CDR2 FQNEAQ, per germline. Trimming removed 4 bases at V and 8 bases at J, with 11 bases between. The CDR3 DNA is TGTGCCAGCAGCTCCCAACCTGAGGGGGAGCTGTTTTTT. Amino acid sequence: CASSSQPEGELFF.

The rearrangement joins TRBV28 to TRBJ1-2, with D unresolved. The CDR3 contains 11 residues. V gave up 8 bases and J gave up 5 bases, with 9 bases separating them. Germline CDR1 MDHEN, CDR2 SYDVKM. The CDR3 loop is CASGQLYGYTF. The CDR3 nucleotides are TGTGCCAGCGGGCAGCTTTATGGCTACACCTTC.

The chain recombines TRBV5-1 with TRBJ2-7; 8 positions agree with TRBD1. Germline loops: CDR1 SGHRS, CDR2 YFSETQ. The CDR3 is made up of 14 amino acids. J lost 3 bases, V lost 6 bases, and 8 bases had no gene match. CDR3 sequence: CASTSGGPLYEQYF. The CDR3 nucleotides read TGCGCCAGCACCTCAGGGGGCCCACTCTACGAGCAGTACTTC.

The chain uses TRBV10-1 and TRBJ2-7, with D hard to call. The germline V gene encodes CDR1 WNHNN and CDR2 SYGVQD (reference sequence). The CDR3 covers 11 residues. The V gene lost 7 bases and the J gene lost 6 bases, with 10 bases spanning the gap. The CDR3 region is CASTRLGEQYF. The CDR3 DNA reads as TGCGCCAGCACTCGTCTGGGCGAGCAGTACTTC.

This chain connects TRBV7-8 to TRBJ1-4; perhaps TRBD1 as D (5 bases). The CDR3 is 13 amino acids. Trimming pared 3 bases from V and 7 bases from J, leaving 9 bases between. Germline lookup yields CDR1 SGHVS and CDR2 FQNEAQ. In DNA form, the CDR3 reads TGTGCCAGCAGCTTGGGGGGTAGTGAAAAACTGTTTTTT. Amino acids: CASSLGGSEKLFF.

The J gene is TRBJ1-6, the V gene TRBV18; no definite D call. The V end was cut by 3 bases, the J end by 7 bases, with 10 bases between. Germline CDR1 reads KGHSH; CDR2 reads LQKENI. The CDR3 runs to 14 residues. The CDR3 nucleotides read TGTGCCAGCTCACCTAACAGCCAGAATTCACCCCTCCACTTT. As protein: CASSPNSQNSPLHF.

CDR3 loop: CASSSATDHNEQFF. The CDR3 DNA is TGTGCCAGCAGCTCTGCGACCGATCACAATGAGCAGTTCTTC. The chain couples TRBV7-3 to TRBJ2-1; no clear D gene. Germline V CDR1 and CDR2: SGHTA, FQGTGA. This CDR3 has 14 residues. V lost 4 bases and J lost 5, with 12 bases in between.

The CDR3 sequence is CASSPPGELFF. The CDR3 bases are TGTGCCAGCAGCCCCCCCGGGGAGCTGTTTTTT. This chain links TRBV7-9 with TRBJ2-2; D not resolved. V gave up 5 bases and J gave up 6 bases, with 4 bases separating them. Per germline, CDR1 SEHNR and CDR2 FQNEAQ (reference sequence). This CDR3 is built from 11 residues.

The V call is TRBV29-1, the J call TRBJ1-2; 7 bases are a match to TRBD1. There are 14 residues in the CDR3. Trimming cost V 4 bases and J 1 base; bases outside gene matches: 6. CDR1 and CDR2 (germline): SQVTM, ANQGSEA. For the CDR3, the DNA is TGCAGCGTTGCCCCCCGACAGGGTAACTATGGCTACACCTTC. Amino acids: CSVAPRQGNYGYTF. The full variable domain, rest sourced from reference TRBV29-1 and TRBJ1-2, is SAVISQKPSRDICQRGTSLTIQCQVDSQVTMMFWYRQQPGQSLTLIATANQGSEATYESGFVIDKFPISRPNLTFSTLTVSNMSPEDSSIYLCSVAPRQGNYGYTFGSGTRLTVV.

The chain joins TRBV4-1 to TRBJ1-6; tentative D call: TRBD1 (5 bases). This CDR3 spans 15 amino acids. Looked up from germline, CDR1 is MGHRA and CDR2 is YSYEKL. The V end lost 4 bases, the J end lost 7 bases, and 14 bases lay between the germline ends. The CDR3: CASSLGASGNSPLHF. The DNA for the CDR3 is TGCGCCAGCAGCCTAGGGGCCTCAGGGAATTCACCCCTCCACTTT.